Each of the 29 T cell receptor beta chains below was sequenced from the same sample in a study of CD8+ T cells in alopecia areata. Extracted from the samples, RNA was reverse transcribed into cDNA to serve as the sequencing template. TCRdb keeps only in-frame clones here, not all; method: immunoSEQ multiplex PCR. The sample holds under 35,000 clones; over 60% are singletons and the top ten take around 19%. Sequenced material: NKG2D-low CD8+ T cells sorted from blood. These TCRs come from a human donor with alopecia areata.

CDR3 loop: CATSSLGPINQPQHF. CDR3 DNA: TGTGCCACCAGCAGCCTGGGTCCGATCAATCAGCCCCAGCATTTT. The chain links TRBV15 to TRBJ1-5; D gene ambiguous. This CDR3 is built from 15 residues. V was trimmed by 3 bases and J by 3 bases, leaving 12 bases between them. From germline, CDR1 is LNHNV and CDR2 YYDKDF (reference sequence).

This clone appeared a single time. CDR3 in amino acids: CASSQVDGSYEQYF. The CDR3, as DNA: TGCGCCAGCAGCCAAGTCGACGGCTCCTACGAGCAGTACTTC. The V gene is TRBV4-1, the J gene TRBJ2-7; D is undetermined. The CDR3 has 14 amino acids. Looked up from germline, CDR1 is MGHRA and CDR2 is YSYEKL. The V end lost 1 base, the J end lost 0 bases, and 7 bases lay between the germline ends.

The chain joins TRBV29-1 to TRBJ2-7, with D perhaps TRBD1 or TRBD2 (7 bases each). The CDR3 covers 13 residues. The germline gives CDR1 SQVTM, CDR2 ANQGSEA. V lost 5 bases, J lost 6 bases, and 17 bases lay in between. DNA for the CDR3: TGCAGCGTTCGGTTTACAGGGGAGGGCGAGCAGTACTTC. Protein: CSVRFTGEGEQYF.

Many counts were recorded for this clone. The DNA of the CDR3 is TGTGCCAGCAGATGCCCAGAGACCCAGTACTTC. This codes for CASRCPETQYF. This rearrangement joins TRBV14 to TRBJ2-5; no clear D. Germline CDR1 and CDR2: SGHDN and FVKESK. Trimming pared 6 bases from V and 4 bases from J, leaving 6 bases between. This CDR3 comprises 11 residues.

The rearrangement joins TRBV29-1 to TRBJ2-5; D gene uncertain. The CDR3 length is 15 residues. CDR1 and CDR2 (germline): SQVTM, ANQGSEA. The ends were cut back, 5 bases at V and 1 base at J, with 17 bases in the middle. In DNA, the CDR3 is TGCAGCGTTAGTGAGGTAACGAGGCCCCAAGAGACCCAGTACTTC. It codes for CSVSEVTRPQETQYF.

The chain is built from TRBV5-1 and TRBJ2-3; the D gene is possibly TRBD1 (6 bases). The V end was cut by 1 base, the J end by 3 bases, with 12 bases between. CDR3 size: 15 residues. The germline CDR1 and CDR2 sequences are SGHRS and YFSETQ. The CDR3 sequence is CASSLRWGLTDTQYF. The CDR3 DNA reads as TGCGCCAGCAGCTTGAGGTGGGGGCTAACAGATACGCAGTATTTT.

As DNA, the CDR3 is TGCGCCAGCAGCCAAGTTGTAGCAAATCAGCCCCAGCATTTT. It yields the protein CASSQVVANQPQHF. The V and J genes are TRBV4-1 and TRBJ1-5; D gene uncertain. Germline V gives CDR1 MGHRA, CDR2 YSYEKL. The CDR3 spans 14 residues. Trimming cost V 1 base and J 4 bases, with 8 bases left between them.

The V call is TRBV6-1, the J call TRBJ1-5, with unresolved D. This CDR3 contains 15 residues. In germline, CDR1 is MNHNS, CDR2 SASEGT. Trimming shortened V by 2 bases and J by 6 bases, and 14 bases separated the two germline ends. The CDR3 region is CASSEIGTRFQPQHF. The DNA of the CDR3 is TGTGCCAGCAGTGAAATAGGCACAAGGTTTCAGCCCCAGCATTTT.

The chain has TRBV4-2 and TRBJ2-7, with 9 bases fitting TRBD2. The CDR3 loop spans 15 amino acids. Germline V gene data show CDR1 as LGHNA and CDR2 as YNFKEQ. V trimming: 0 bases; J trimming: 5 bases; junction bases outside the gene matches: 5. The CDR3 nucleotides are TGTGCCAGCAGCCAAGATGCGGGGGGGCCCAACGAGCAGTACTTC. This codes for CASSQDAGGPNEQYF.

CDR3 in DNA: TGTGCCAGCAGTCCCGGGACAATTTCCTACAATGAGCAGTTCTTC. Translation gives CASSPGTISYNEQFF. The genes are TRBV28 and TRBJ2-1; D perhaps matches TRBD1 (6 bases). The V and J ends lost 5 bases and 1 base respectively, with 12 bases between them. The length of the CDR3 is 15 residues. In germline, CDR1 is MDHEN, CDR2 SYDVKM.

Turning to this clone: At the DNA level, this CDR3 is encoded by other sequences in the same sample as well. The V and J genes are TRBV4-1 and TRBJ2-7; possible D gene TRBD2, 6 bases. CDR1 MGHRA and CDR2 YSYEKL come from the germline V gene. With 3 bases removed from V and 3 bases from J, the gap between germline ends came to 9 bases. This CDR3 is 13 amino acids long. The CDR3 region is CASSQGTGYEQYF. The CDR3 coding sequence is TGCGCCAGCAGCCAGGGGACTGGCTACGAGCAGTACTTC.

The CDR3 sequence: CATSPRREGAYEQYF. DNA of the CDR3: TGTGCCACCAGCCCCCGAAGGGAGGGGGCTTACGAGCAGTACTTC. The V gene is TRBV15, the J gene TRBJ2-7; D may be TRBD1 or TRBD2 (7 bases each). The V gene's germline CDR1 is LNHNV and CDR2 YYDKDF (reference sequence). The V and J ends lost 5 bases and 4 bases respectively, with 18 bases between them. There are 15 residues in the CDR3.

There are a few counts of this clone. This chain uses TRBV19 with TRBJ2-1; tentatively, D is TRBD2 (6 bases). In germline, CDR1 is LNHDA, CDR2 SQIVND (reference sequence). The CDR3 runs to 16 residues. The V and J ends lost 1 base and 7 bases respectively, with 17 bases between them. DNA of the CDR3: TGTGCCAGTAGTATAGTTCTAGCGCAGACTGGGAATGAGCAGTTCTTC. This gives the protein CASSIVLAQTGNEQFF.

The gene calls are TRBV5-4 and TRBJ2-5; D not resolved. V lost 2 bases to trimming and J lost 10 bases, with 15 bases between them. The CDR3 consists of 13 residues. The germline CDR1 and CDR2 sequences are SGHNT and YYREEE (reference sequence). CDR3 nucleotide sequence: TGTGCCAGCAGCTTCGTGACTCACACTTACCAGTACTTC. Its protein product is CASSFVTHTYQYF.

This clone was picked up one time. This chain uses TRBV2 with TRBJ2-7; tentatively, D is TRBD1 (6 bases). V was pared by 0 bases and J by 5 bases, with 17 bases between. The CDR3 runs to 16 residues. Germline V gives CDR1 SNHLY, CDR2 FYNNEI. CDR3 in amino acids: CASSEARRGTPHEQYF. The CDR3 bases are TGTGCCAGCAGTGAAGCGCGTAGGGGGACCCCCCACGAGCAGTACTTC.

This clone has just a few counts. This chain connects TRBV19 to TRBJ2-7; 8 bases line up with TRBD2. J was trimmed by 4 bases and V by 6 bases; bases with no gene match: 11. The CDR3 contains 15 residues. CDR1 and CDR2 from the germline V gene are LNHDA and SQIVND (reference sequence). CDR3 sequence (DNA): TGTGCCAGTAGCAGTCGACTAGCGTATTTGTACGAGCAGTACTTC. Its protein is CASSSRLAYLYEQYF.

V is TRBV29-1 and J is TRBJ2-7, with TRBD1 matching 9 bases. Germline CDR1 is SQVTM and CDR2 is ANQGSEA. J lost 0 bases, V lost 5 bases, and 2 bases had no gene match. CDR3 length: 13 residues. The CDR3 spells CSVRTGDSYEQYF. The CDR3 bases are TGCAGCGTTAGGACAGGGGACTCCTACGAGCAGTACTTC.

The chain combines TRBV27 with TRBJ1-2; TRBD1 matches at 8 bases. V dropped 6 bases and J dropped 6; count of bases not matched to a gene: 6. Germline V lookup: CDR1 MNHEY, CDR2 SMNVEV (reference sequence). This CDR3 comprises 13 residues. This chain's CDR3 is CASRAGGFNGYTF. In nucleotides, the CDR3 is TGTGCCAGCAGGGCAGGGGGCTTCAATGGCTACACCTTC.

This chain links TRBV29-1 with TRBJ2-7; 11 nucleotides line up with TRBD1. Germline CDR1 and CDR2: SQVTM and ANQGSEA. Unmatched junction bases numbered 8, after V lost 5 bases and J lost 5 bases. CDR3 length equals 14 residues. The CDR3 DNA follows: TGCAGCGTTCTCCCCGGACAGGGGGCCCACGAGCAGTACTTC. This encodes CSVLPGQGAHEQYF.

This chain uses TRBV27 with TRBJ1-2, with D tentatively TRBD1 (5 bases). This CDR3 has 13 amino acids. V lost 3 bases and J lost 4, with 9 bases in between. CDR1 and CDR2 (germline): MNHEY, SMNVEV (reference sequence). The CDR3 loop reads CASSFGTAYGYTF. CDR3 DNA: TGTGCCAGCAGTTTTGGGACGGCCTATGGCTACACCTTC.

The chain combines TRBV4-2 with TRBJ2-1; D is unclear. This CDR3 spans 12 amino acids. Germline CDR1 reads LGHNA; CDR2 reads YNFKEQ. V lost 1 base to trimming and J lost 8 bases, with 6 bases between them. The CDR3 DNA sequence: TGTGCCAGCAGCCAAGCGCGATATGAGCAGTTCTTC. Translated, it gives CASSQARYEQFF.

CDR3 region: CASTVGRVEAFF. CDR3 nucleotide sequence: TGTGCCAGCACCGTTGGTAGGGTGGAAGCTTTCTTT. This rearrangement joins TRBV6-1 to TRBJ1-1; no firm D call. This CDR3 is 12 amino acids long. The germline V and J ends were trimmed by 7 bases and 8 bases, with 14 bases remaining between them. Germline assignment: CDR1 MNHNS and CDR2 SASEGT.

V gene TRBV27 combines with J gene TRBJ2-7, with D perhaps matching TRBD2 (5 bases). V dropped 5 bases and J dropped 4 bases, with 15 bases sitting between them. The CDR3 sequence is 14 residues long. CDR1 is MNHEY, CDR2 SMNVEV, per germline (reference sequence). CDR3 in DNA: TGTGCCAGCAGTGACGGAGGCCAGTCGTACGAGCAGTACTTC. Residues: CASSDGGQSYEQYF.

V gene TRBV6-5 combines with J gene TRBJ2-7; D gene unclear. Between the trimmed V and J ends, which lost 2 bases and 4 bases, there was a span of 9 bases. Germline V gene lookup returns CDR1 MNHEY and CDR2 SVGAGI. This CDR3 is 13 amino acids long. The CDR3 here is CASSYPDGYEQYF. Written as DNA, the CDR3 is TGTGCCAGCAGTTACCCGGACGGGTACGAGCAGTACTTC.

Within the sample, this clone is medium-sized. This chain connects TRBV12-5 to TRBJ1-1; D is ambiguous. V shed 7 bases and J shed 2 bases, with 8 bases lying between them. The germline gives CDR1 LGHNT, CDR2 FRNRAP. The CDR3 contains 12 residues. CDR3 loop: CASEGPNTEAFF. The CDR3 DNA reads TGTGCTAGTGAAGGTCCTAACACTGAAGCTTTCTTT.

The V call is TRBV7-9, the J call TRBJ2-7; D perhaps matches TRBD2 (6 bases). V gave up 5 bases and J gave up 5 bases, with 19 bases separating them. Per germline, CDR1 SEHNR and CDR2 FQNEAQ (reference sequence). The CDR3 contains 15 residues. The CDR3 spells CASSGTEGILNEQYF. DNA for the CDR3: TGTGCCAGCAGCGGGACGGAGGGCATCCTCAACGAGCAGTACTTC. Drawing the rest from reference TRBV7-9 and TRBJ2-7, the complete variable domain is DTGVSQNPRHKITKRGQNVTFRCDPISEHNRLYWYRQTLGQGPEFLTYFQNEAQLEKSRLLSDRFSAERPKGSFSTLEIQRTEQGDSAMYLCASSGTEGILNEQYFGPGTRLTVT.

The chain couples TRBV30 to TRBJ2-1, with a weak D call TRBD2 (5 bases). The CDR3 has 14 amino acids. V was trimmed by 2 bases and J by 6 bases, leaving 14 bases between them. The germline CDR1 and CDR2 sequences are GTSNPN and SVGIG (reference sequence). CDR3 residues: CAWSFLAGSNEQFF. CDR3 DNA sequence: TGTGCCTGGAGTTTCCTCGCGGGCTCCAATGAGCAGTTCTTC.

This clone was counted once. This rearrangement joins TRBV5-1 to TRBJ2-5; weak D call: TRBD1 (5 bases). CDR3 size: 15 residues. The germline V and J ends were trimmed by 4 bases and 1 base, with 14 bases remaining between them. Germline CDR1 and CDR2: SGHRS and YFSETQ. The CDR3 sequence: CASSLRQGSQETQYF. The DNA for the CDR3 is TGCGCCAGCAGCCTACGCCAGGGTTCCCAAGAGACCCAGTACTTC.

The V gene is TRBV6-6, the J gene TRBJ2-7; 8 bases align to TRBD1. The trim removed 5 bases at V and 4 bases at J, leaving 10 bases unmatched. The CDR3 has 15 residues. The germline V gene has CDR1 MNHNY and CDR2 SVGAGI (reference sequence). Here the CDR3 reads CASSQQGDTSYEQYF. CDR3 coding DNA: TGTGCCAGCAGTCAACAGGGGGATACTTCTTACGAGCAGTACTTC.